A single sample is the source of the 14 T cell receptor beta chains below, sequenced in a study of CD8 T cells in Susac syndrome. RNA totalling about 0.5 to 1 ug underwent reverse transcription with random hexamers. From the immunoSEQ multiplex PCR reads, TCRdb called clonotypes with MiXCR, one entry per CDR3 protein. The sample holds 150,000 to 200,000 distinct CDR3 sequences, 90% to 95% seen once. The sequenced sample consisted of CD4+ T cells from PBMCs. The receptors originated from a human donor in good health.

The chain employs TRBV7-2 and TRBJ2-5; D possibly corresponds to TRBD2 (6 bases). Germline values: CDR1 SGHTA, CDR2 FQGNSA. Trimming shortened V by 5 bases and J by 4 bases, and 8 bases separated the two germline ends. The CDR3 consists of 12 residues. The CDR3 DNA is TGTGCCAGCAGCATGGAGGGAGAGACCCAGTACTTC. Amino acid sequence: CASSMEGETQYF.

The CDR3 coding sequence is TGTGCCAGCAGCCAAGGAGCAAATCGCATCTACTTC. Translated, it gives CASSQGANRIYF. This chain links TRBV14 with TRBJ2-7; no firm D call. The CDR3 has 12 residues. Germline-derived CDR1 and CDR2 are SGHDN and FVKESK. Trimming pared 1 base from V and 13 bases from J, leaving 14 bases between.

The J gene is TRBJ2-3, the V gene TRBV20-1; 10 nucleotides match TRBD2. This CDR3 has 13 amino acids. V lost 7 bases to trimming and J lost 4 bases; unmatched junction nucleotides: 5. CDR1 and CDR2 (germline): DFQATT, SNEGSKA (reference sequence). The CDR3 is CSVKRGGADTQYF. For the CDR3, the DNA is TGCAGTGTCAAGCGGGGGGGTGCAGATACGCAGTATTTT.

The gene calls are TRBV20-1 and TRBJ2-7, with D maybe TRBD1 (5 bases). Trimming took off 5 bases at V and 7 bases at J, with 9 bases between the two ends. Germline lookup yields CDR1 DFQATT and CDR2 SNEGSKA (reference sequence). The CDR3 has 10 amino acids. The CDR3 DNA is TGCAGTGCTGACAGTGTTGAGCAGTACTTC. Protein sequence: CSADSVEQYF.

The chain recombines TRBV29-1 with TRBJ2-1; 8 bases match TRBD1. The V gene end was trimmed by 7 bases and the J gene end by 2 bases; junction bases not matched to a gene: 1. This CDR3 is built from 12 residues. Germline loops: CDR1 SQVTM, CDR2 ANQGSEA. The CDR3 DNA reads TGCAGCGGGGGACAGGCCTACAATGAGCAGTTCTTC. It encodes CSGGQAYNEQFF.

The chain recombines TRBV30 with TRBJ2-3, with unresolved D. The germline V gene encodes CDR1 GTSNPN and CDR2 SVGIG (reference sequence). The CDR3 contains 14 residues. V lost 2 bases to trimming and J lost 3 bases, with 12 bases between them. The CDR3 here is CAWSPTRWTDTQYF. The CDR3, as DNA: TGTGCCTGGAGTCCCACGAGGTGGACAGATACGCAGTATTTT.

CDR3 sequence (DNA): TGCGCCAGCAGCAACACGGGACAGGGGGCAGGAGAGACCCAGTACTTC. Encoded protein: CASSNTGQGAGETQYF. The rearrangement joins TRBV5-1 to TRBJ2-5, with 12 positions matching TRBD1. V gave up 4 bases and J gave up 4 bases; unmatched junction bases: 8. Per germline, CDR1 SGHRS and CDR2 YFSETQ. This CDR3 is 16 amino acids long.

The chain employs TRBV5-1 and TRBJ2-3; 9 bases fit TRBD2. The germline V gene has CDR1 SGHRS and CDR2 YFSETQ. The CDR3 has 18 amino acids. The junction had 12 bases not matched to a gene; V was cut back by 2 bases and J by 2 bases. In nucleotides, the CDR3 is TGCGCCAGCAGCTTTAAACCAGTAGCGGGGGCGACCACAGATACGCAGTATTTT. This sequence encodes CASSFKPVAGATTDTQYF.

This rearrangement joins TRBV2 to TRBJ2-1; D is possibly TRBD1 (6 bases). This CDR3 contains 13 residues. Trimming shortened V by 7 bases and J by 10 bases, and 17 bases separated the two germline ends. The germline gives CDR1 SNHLY, CDR2 FYNNEI. CDR3 in amino acids: CASTWDIRSEQFF. CDR3 DNA: TGTGCCAGCACCTGGGACATCCGATCCGAGCAGTTCTTC. Full variable domain (outside the CDR3, taken from reference TRBV2 and TRBJ2-1): EPEVTQTPSHQVTQMGQEVILRCVPISNHLYFYWYRQILGQKVEFLVSFYNNEISEKSEIFDDQFSVERPDGSNFTLKIRSTKLEDSAMYFCASTWDIRSEQFFGPGTRLTVL.

The V and J genes are TRBV6-1 and TRBJ1-5, with a possible D match to TRBD1 (6 bases). The ends were cut back, 6 bases at V and 6 bases at J, with 18 bases in the middle. Germline loops: CDR1 MNHNS, CDR2 SASEGT. CDR3 length: 15 amino acids. The CDR3 loop reads CASRIPGGGGQPQHF. The CDR3 DNA reads TGTGCCAGCAGAATCCCAGGAGGGGGTGGTCAGCCCCAGCATTTT.

This sequence joins TRBV29-1 and TRBJ2-6; D may be TRBD1 or TRBD2 (5 bases each). Trimming shortened V by 6 bases and J by 1 base, and 10 bases separated the two germline ends. Germline assignment: CDR1 SQVTM and CDR2 ANQGSEA. The CDR3 is 14 residues long. This chain's CDR3 is CSVRGESGANVLTF. The CDR3 DNA reads TGCAGCGTCCGAGGGGAGTCTGGGGCCAACGTCCTGACTTTC.

This chain links TRBV20-1 with TRBJ2-1, with D hard to call. Germline CDR1 DFQATT, CDR2 SNEGSKA (reference sequence). This CDR3 has 14 amino acids. V dropped 3 bases and J dropped 5 bases, with 14 bases sitting between them. CDR3 in amino acids: CSARVGPTNNEQFF. In DNA, the CDR3 is TGCAGTGCTAGGGTAGGGCCAACTAACAATGAGCAGTTCTTC.

This sequence joins TRBV4-1 and TRBJ2-3, with no clear D. This CDR3 has 15 residues. Germline V CDR1 and CDR2: MGHRA, YSYEKL. V was trimmed by 1 base and J by 1 base, leaving 9 bases between them. CDR3 in DNA: TGCGCCAGCAGCCAAGGAAGTTGGGGCACAGATACGCAGTATTTT. Its translation: CASSQGSWGTDTQYF.

The rearrangement uses TRBV12-3 or TRBV12-4 and TRBJ1-2, with D unresolved. The CDR3 has 12 amino acids. With 6 bases removed from V and 2 bases from J, the gap between germline ends came to 7 bases. The CDR3 nucleotides read TGTGCCAGCAGCCCCGTAAACTATGGCTACACCTTC. Residues: CASSPVNYGYTF.